Included here is one T cell receptor (beta chain) sequence, with context. The data are from a study of blood T cell repertoires in COVID-19. After removal of 4 bases from V and 4 bases from J, the junction contained 4 bases not matched to a gene. This CDR3 spans 13 amino acids. The germline CDR1 and CDR2 sequences are SGHDT and YYEEEE. Method: immunoSEQ multiplex PCR; TCRdb's copy keeps in-frame clones and lacks some. The table records approximately 140,000 clones, around 88% of them present only once. J is TRBJ1-2 and V is TRBV5-6; 7 positions agree with TRBD1. The clonotype originates from a human donor in a cohort sampled during active COVID-19. The sequenced sample consisted of peripheral blood. CDR3 bases: TGTGCCAGCAGCCTGACAGGGAGCTATGGCTACACCTTC. Translating it yields CASSLTGSYGYTF.